These T cell receptor beta chains were read from a single sample in a study of cytomegalovirus exposure and HLA in healthy donors. The data were produced by immunoSEQ multiplex PCR, yet TCRdb's version contains in-frame clones alone and is incomplete. The sample lists approximately 140,000 clones, more than 75% occurring once. The sequenced sample consisted of PBMCs. The receptors were sampled from a woman in her forties in good health and CMV-seropositive. Each CDR3 is given with its conserved first and last residue. The D gene is left open where the match is weak. For some rows the clone size is stated as once, few or many, or as a class when expanded; others skip it.

clone size,V gene,D gene,J gene,CDR3 DNA,CDR3 protein
NA,TRBV5-6,NA,TRBJ2-1,TGTGCCAGCAGCTTGACAGCCTACAATGAGCAGTTCTTC,CASSLTAYNEQFF
NA,TRBV28,NA,TRBJ1-2,TGTGCCAGCAGTTCGCCCAGGGGTATCGGCTATGGCTACACCTTC,CASSSPRGIGYGYTF
NA,TRBV7-2,TRBD2,TRBJ2-3,TGTGCCAGCAGTCGGGACTACCTTAGCACAGATACGCAGTATTTT,CASSRDYLSTDTQYF
NA,TRBV19,TRBD1,TRBJ2-7,TGTGCCAGTAGTAAGGGGACAGGACCCCTCGAGCAGTACTTC,CASSKGTGPLEQYF
NA,TRBV30,NA,TRBJ1-3,TGTGCTTCAGATCAGGGGATCGGAAACACCATATATTTT,CASDQGIGNTIYF
NA,TRBV27,TRBD2,TRBJ2-3,TGTGCCAGCAGCACTAGCGGGCGGCAGTATTTT,CASSTSGRQYF
NA,TRBV11-2,TRBD2,TRBJ2-1,TGTGCCAGCAGCTTAGATCCGGGACTAGCGGTTTATAGAGTTGAGCAGTTCTTC,CASSLDPGLAVYRVEQFF
NA,TRBV5-1,NA,TRBJ1-1,TGCGCCAGCAGGGCGGGAATAAACACTGAAGCTTTCTTT,CASRAGINTEAFF
few,TRBV29-1,NA,TRBJ1-3,TGCAGCAACTCGTTTTCTGGAAACACCATATATTTT,CSNSFSGNTIYF
NA,TRBV19,TRBD1,TRBJ2-5,TGTGCCAGTAGTATGGGGGACAGGGGCGAAGAGACCCAGTACTTC,CASSMGDRGEETQYF
NA,TRBV7-9,NA,TRBJ2-3,TGTGCCAGCAGCCTAGGGAGGACAGATACGCAGTATTTT,CASSLGRTDTQYF
NA,TRBV5-6,NA,TRBJ2-2,TGTGCCAGCAGGGGCTTACCACGGCCAGGGCAGGCCGGGGAGCTGTTTTTT,CASRGLPRPGQAGELFF
NA,TRBV6-6,TRBD1,TRBJ1-6,TGTGCCAGCAGTTCCGGGACAGGGCATTCACCCCTCCACTTT,CASSSGTGHSPLHF
NA,TRBV19,NA,TRBJ2-7,TGTGCCAGTAGGAAACCTGGGGCGGAGCACTACGAGCAGTACTTC,CASRKPGAEHYEQYF
few,TRBV6-5,NA,TRBJ2-7,TGTGCCAGCAGCCCGCCAACTGCTGCCTCCTACGAGCAGTACTTC,CASSPPTAASYEQYF
few,TRBV15,TRBD1,TRBJ2-5,TGTGCCACCAGCAGAGATGACAGGGATGGGGAGACCCAGTACTTC,CATSRDDRDGETQYF
many,TRBV29-1,TRBD1,TRBJ2-7,TGCAGCGTTTCCGGACAGGGGAACGAGCAGTACTTC,CSVSGQGNEQYF
NA,TRBV10-3,TRBD1,TRBJ2-7,TGTGCCACGGTTGGGACAGGGGGCGAAGGCGAGCAGTACTTC,CATVGTGGEGEQYF
NA,TRBV5-1,TRBD1,TRBJ2-1,TGCGCCAGCAGCTTGGATGGACAGGGCTACAATGAGCAGTTCTTC,CASSLDGQGYNEQFF
NA,TRBV18,NA,TRBJ1-2,TGTGCCAGCTCACCAAGTGACGGACTTTATGGCTACACCTTC,CASSPSDGLYGYTF
NA,TRBV6-5,TRBD2,TRBJ2-7,TGTGCCAGCAGTTTCTCGGCGGCTAGCGGGGCCTACGAGCAGTACTTC,CASSFSAASGAYEQYF
NA,TRBV19,NA,TRBJ2-2,TGTGCCAGTAGTATAGGTCTGAGGAGGGCCGGGGAGCTGTTTTTT,CASSIGLRRAGELFF
NA,TRBV29-1,TRBD1,TRBJ1-6,TGCAGCGTTGACCTCCTGACAGGGAATTCACCCCTCCACTTT,CSVDLLTGNSPLHF
NA,TRBV7-6,TRBD2,TRBJ2-7,TGTGCCAGCAGCCCGGGGCGCGGGAGCTCCTACGAGCAGTACTTC,CASSPGRGSSYEQYF
NA,TRBV7-7,NA,TRBJ2-2,TGTGCTAGCAGCGTCGACAGTAACGGCGGGGAGCTGTTTTTT,CASSVDSNGGELFF
few,TRBV4-1,NA,TRBJ2-1,TGCGCCAGCAGCCAAGAAAAGGGGAATGAGCAGTTCTTC,CASSQEKGNEQFF
NA,TRBV20-1,NA,TRBJ2-3,TGCAGTGCTAGAGATCGAGATACGCAGTATTTT,CSARDRDTQYF
few,TRBV5-4,TRBD2,TRBJ2-2,TGTGCCAGCAGCATTCCATCCGGACTAGCGGGAGTTACCGGGGAGCTGTTTTTT,CASSIPSGLAGVTGELFF